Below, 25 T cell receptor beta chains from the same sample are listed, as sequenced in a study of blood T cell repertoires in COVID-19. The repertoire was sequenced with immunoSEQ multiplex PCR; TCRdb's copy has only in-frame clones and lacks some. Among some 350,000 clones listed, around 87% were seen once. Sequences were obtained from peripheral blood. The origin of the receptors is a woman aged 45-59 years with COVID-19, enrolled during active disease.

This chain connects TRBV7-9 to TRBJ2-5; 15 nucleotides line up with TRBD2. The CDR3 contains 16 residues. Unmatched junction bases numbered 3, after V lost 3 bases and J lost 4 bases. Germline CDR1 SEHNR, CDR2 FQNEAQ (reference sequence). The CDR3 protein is CASSLGLAGGGETQYF. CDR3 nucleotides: TGTGCCAGCAGCTTGGGACTAGCGGGAGGAGGAGAGACCCAGTACTTC.

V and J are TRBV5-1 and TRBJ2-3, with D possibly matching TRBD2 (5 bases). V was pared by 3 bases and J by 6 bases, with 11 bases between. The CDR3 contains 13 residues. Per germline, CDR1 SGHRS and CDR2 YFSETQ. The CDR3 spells CASSSARADTQYF. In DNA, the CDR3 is TGCGCCAGCAGCTCAGCGAGGGCCGATACGCAGTATTTT.

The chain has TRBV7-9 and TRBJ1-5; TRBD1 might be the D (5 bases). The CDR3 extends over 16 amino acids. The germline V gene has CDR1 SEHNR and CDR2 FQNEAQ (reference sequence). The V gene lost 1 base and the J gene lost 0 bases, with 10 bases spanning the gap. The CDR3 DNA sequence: TGTGCCAGCAGCTTAGTGCTAGGGGTTAGCAATCAGCCCCAGCATTTT. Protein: CASSLVLGVSNQPQHF.

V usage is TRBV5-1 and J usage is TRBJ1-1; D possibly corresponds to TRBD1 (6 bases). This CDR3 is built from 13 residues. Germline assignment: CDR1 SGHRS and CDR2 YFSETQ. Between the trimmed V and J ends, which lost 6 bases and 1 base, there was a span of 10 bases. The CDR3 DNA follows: TGCGCCAGCACTGGGGGGGCGAACACTGAAGCTTTCTTT. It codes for CASTGGANTEAFF.

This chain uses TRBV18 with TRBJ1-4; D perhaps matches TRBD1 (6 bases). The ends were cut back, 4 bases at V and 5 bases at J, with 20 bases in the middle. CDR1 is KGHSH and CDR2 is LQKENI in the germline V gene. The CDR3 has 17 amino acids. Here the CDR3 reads CASSLNRGQTTNEKLFF. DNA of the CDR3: TGTGCCAGCTCACTAAACCGAGGACAGACTACAAATGAAAAACTGTTTTTT.

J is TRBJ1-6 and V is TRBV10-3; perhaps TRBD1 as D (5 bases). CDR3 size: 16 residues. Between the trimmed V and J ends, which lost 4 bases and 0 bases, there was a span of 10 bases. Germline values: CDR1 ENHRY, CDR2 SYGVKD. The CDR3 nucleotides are TGTGCCATCAGTGCGGGGGATCCCTCCTATAATTCACCCCTCCACTTT. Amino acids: CAISAGDPSYNSPLHF.

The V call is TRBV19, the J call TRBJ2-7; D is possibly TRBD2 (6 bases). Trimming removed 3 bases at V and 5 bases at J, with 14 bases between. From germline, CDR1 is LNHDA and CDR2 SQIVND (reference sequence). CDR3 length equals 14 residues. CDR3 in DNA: TGTGCCAGTAGTATTTCGGCAGCGGGCCACGAGCAGTACTTC. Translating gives CASSISAAGHEQYF.

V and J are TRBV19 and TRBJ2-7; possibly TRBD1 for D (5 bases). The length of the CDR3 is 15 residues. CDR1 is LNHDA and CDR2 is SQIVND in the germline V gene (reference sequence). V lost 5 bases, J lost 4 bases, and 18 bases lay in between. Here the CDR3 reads CASSLIGAGKYEQYF. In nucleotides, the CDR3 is TGTGCCAGTAGTTTAATTGGGGCCGGAAAATACGAGCAGTACTTC.

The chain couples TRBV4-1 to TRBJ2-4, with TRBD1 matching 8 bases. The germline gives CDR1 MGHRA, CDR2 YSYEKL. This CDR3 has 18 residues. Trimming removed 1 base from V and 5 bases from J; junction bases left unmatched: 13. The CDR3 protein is CASSQGVTGATSQNIQYF. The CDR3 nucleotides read TGCGCCAGCAGCCAAGGGGTGACAGGGGCCACTAGCCAAAACATTCAGTACTTC.

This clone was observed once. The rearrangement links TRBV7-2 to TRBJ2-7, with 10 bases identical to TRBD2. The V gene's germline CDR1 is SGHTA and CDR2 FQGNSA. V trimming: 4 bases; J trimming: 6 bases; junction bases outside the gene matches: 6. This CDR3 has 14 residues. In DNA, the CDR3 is TGTGCCAGCAGCTCACTAGCGGGAAGAGGCGAGCAGTACTTC. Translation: CASSSLAGRGEQYF.

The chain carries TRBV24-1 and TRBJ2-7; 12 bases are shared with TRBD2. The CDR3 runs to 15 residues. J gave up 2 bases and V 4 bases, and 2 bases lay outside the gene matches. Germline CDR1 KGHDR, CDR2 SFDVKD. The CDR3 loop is CATSDRTSGAYEQYF. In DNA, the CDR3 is TGTGCCACCAGTGACAGGACTAGCGGGGCCTACGAGCAGTACTTC.

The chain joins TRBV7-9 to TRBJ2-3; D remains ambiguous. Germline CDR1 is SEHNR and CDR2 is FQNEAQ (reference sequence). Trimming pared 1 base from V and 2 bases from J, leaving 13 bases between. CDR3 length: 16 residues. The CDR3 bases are TGTGCCAGCAGCTTAGATGTAGGCGGCCACACAGATACGCAGTATTTT. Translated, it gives CASSLDVGGHTDTQYF.

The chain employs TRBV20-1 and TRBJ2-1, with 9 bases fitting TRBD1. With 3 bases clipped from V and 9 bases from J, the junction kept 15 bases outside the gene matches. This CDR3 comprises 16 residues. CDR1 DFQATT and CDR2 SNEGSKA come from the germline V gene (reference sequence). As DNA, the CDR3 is TGCAGTGCTAGTATCTTGGACAGGGGAAGAGGTGGTGAGCAGTTCTTC. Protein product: CSASILDRGRGGEQFF.

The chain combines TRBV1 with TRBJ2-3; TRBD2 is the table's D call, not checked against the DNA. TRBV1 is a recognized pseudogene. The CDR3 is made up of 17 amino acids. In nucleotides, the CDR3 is TGCACCAGCAGCCAAGGGAAACTAGCGGGAGCCACAGATACGCAGTATTTT. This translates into CTSSQGKLAGATDTQYF.

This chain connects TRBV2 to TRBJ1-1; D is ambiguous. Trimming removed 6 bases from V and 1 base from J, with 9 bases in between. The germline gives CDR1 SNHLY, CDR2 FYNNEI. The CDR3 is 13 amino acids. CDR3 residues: CASRNRENTEAFF. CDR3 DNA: TGTGCCAGCAGGAACCGGGAGAACACTGAAGCTTTCTTT.

The CDR3 reads CASSPQRGAGGADTQYF. The CDR3 region has the DNA TGTGCCAGCAGCCCCCAACGAGGAGCGGGAGGGGCAGATACGCAGTATTTT. The V gene is TRBV7-2, the J gene TRBJ2-3; TRBD2 matches 10 bases. Germline CDR1 is SGHTA and CDR2 is FQGNSA. V shed 5 bases, J shed 4 bases, and the junction held 12 bases outside the gene matches. The CDR3 is made up of 17 amino acids.

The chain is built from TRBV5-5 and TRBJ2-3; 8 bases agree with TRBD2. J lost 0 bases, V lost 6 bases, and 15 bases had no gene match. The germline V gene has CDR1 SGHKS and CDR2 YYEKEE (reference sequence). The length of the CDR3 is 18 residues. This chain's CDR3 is CASTPGLAGPASTDTQYF. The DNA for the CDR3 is TGTGCCAGCACACCCGGCCTAGCGGGTCCTGCTAGCACAGATACGCAGTATTTT.

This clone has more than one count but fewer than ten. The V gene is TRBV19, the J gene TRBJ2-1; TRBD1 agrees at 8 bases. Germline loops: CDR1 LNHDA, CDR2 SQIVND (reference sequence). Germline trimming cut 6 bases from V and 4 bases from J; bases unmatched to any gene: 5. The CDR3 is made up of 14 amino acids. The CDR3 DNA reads TGTGCCAGTAGAGGACAGGGATTATACAATGAGCAGTTCTTC. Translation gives CASRGQGLYNEQFF.

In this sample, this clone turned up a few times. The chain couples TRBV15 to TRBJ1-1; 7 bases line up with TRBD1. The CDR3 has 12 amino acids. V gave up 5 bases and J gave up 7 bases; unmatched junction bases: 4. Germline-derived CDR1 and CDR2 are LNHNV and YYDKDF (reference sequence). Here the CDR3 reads CATSQTGREAFF. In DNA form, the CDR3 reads TGTGCCACCAGCCAGACAGGGCGTGAAGCTTTCTTT.

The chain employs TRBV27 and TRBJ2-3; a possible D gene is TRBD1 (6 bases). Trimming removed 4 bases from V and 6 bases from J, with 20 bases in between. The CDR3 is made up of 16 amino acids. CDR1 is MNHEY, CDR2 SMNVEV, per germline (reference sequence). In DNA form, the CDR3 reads TGTGCCAGCAGTTATAAACAGGGTCCGCTGTGGGATACGCAGTATTTT. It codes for CASSYKQGPLWDTQYF.

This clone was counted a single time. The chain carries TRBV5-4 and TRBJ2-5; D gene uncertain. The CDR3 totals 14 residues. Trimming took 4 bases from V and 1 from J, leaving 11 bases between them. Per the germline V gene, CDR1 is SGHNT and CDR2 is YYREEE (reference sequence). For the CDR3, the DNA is TGTGCCAGCAGCCCTCGCGGCGCCCAAGAGACCCAGTACTTC. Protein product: CASSPRGAQETQYF.

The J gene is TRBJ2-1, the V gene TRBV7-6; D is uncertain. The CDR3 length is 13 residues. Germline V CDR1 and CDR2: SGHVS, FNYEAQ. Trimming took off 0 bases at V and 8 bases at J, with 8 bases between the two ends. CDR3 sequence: CASSLAGPDEQFF. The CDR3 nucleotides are TGTGCCAGCAGCTTAGCGGGCCCCGATGAGCAGTTCTTC.

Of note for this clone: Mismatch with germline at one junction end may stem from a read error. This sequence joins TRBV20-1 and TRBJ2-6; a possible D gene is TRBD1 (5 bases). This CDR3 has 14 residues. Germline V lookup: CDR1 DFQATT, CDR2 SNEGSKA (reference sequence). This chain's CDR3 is CSASRASGANVPTF. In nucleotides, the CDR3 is TGCAGTGCTAGTCGCGCCTCTGGGGCCAACGTCCCGACTTTC.

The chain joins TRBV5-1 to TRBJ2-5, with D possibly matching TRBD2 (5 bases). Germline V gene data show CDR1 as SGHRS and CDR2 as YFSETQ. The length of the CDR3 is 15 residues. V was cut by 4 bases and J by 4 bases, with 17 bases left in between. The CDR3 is CASSPSGTPAETQYF. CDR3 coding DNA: TGCGCCAGCAGCCCCTCGGGAACCCCGGCAGAGACCCAGTACTTC.

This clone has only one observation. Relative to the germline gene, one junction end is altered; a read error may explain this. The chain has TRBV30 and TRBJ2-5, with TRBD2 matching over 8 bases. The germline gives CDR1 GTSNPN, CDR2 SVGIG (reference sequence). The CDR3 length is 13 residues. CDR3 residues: CAWSVDLSGMGHF. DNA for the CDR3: TGTGCCTGGAGTGTAGATCTTAGCGGGATGGGGCACTTC.